This T cell receptor (beta chain) is from a study of CD8+ T cells in alopecia areata. About the research overall: A regimen of oral tofacitinib, 5 to 10 mg twice daily, was given to treated patients.

Treatment noted: oral pan-JAK inhibitor, 5-10 mg twice daily. Whole-study results and caveats: Lesional scalp, notably in alopecia totalis/universalis, had clonality above that of normal scalp.

Germline CDR1 reads SGDLS; CDR2 reads YYNGEE. The CDR3 is 15 amino acids. Between the trimmed V and J ends, which lost 3 bases and 1 base, there was a span of 12 bases. This clone was recorded a few times. Its antigen is as yet unknown. Reverse transcription of extracted RNA yielded cDNA, which provided the sequencing template. TCRdb keeps only in-frame clones here, not all; method: immunoSEQ multiplex PCR. The sample carries some 100,000 clones, around 40% recorded once. This specimen was CD8+ T cells sorted from blood, taken at week 24, from a patient treated with tofacitinib. The V call is TRBV9, the J call TRBJ2-3, with D tentatively TRBD1 (6 bases). The receptor was derived from a human donor with alopecia areata. CDR3: CASSAGQSGTDTQYF. The CDR3 region has the DNA TGTGCCAGCAGCGCTGGACAGTCTGGCACAGATACGCAGTATTTT.